These 9 T cell receptor beta chains came from one sample sequenced in a study of T cell changes during pregnancy in multiple sclerosis. Sequencing was performed with immunoSEQ multiplex PCR; in TCRdb, only in-frame clones are kept and a portion is missing. The sample includes about 53,000 clones, 92% of them seen just once. The sample in question was CD4+ T cells from peripheral blood mononuclear cells, obtained in the third trimester of pregnancy. The receptors were gathered from a female donor with multiple sclerosis, enrolled in a pregnancy study.

The rearrangement links TRBV11-2 to TRBJ2-5; TRBD2 might be the D (5 bases). V was pared by 1 base and J by 5 bases, with 8 bases between. The CDR3 spans 13 residues. Germline V CDR1 and CDR2: SGHAT, FQNNGV. The CDR3 DNA reads TGTGCCAGCAGCTTAGTAAGGAGGGAGACCCAGTACTTC. This translates into CASSLVRRETQYF.

Only one count was recorded for this clone. The chain carries TRBV9 and TRBJ2-1, with D perhaps matching TRBD2 (6 bases). Germline CDR1 reads SGDLS; CDR2 reads YYNGEE. CDR3 size: 16 residues. Trimming cost V 4 bases and J 3 bases, with 17 bases left between them. CDR3 in amino acids: CASSSPGRGFYNEQFF. CDR3 bases: TGTGCCAGCAGCTCCCCCGGGAGAGGCTTCTACAATGAGCAGTTCTTC.

The V gene is TRBV5-1, the J gene TRBJ1-1; 7 bases match TRBD1. CDR3 size: 14 residues. Germline CDR1 is SGHRS and CDR2 is YFSETQ. Unmatched junction bases numbered 4, after V lost 4 bases and J lost 1 base. The chain's CDR3 is CASSVGQTNTEAFF. The CDR3 nucleotides are TGCGCCAGCAGCGTGGGACAGACGAACACTGAAGCTTTCTTT.

The rearrangement joins TRBV2 to TRBJ2-5; TRBD2 aligns across 7 bases. CDR1 and CDR2 from the germline V gene are SNHLY and FYNNEI. After removal of 6 bases from V and 5 bases from J, the junction contained 6 bases not matched to a gene. This CDR3 contains 13 residues. Written as DNA, the CDR3 is TGTGCCAGCAGCGGGAGGACTGGGGAGACCCAGTACTTC. It translates to CASSGRTGETQYF. Full variable domain (outside the CDR3, taken from reference TRBV2 and TRBJ2-5): EPEVTQTPSHQVTQMGQEVILRCVPISNHLYFYWYRQILGQKVEFLVSFYNNEISEKSEIFDDQFSVERPDGSNFTLKIRSTKLEDSAMYFCASSGRTGETQYFGPGTRLLVL.

The V call is TRBV2, the J call TRBJ1-1; D call uncertain. Trimming removed 11 bases at V and 4 bases at J, with 11 bases between. Germline V CDR1 and CDR2: SNHLY, FYNNEI. The CDR3 loop spans 11 amino acids. DNA of the CDR3: TGTGCCCGTCGGCGGGGCACTGAAGCTTTCTTT. Translated, it gives CARRRGTEAFF.

This chain uses TRBV2 with TRBJ1-6; D may be TRBD1 (6 bases). Trimming took 8 bases from V and 10 from J, leaving 15 bases between them. Per the germline V gene, CDR1 is SNHLY and CDR2 is FYNNEI. CDR3 size: 13 residues. Here the CDR3 DNA reads TGTGCCAGCTCTTCACAGGGATCGTCACCCCTCCACTTT. It specifies CASSSQGSSPLHF.

This clone has just a few counts. The chain combines TRBV30 with TRBJ2-2; tentatively, D is TRBD1 (6 bases). This CDR3 contains 15 residues. Germline lookup yields CDR1 GTSNPN and CDR2 SVGIG (reference sequence). V lost 2 bases, J lost 1 base, and 11 bases lay in between. The CDR3 here is CAWSIGTLNTGELFF. The CDR3 DNA is TGTGCCTGGAGTATTGGGACACTGAACACCGGGGAGCTGTTTTTT. The variable domain in full, completed from reference TRBV30 and TRBJ2-2, reads SQTIHQWPATLVQPVGSPLSLECTVEGTSNPNLYWYRQAAGRGLQLLFYSVGIGQISSEVPQNLSASRPQDRQFILSSKKLLLSDSGFYLCAWSIGTLNTGELFFGEGSRLTVL.

The gene calls are TRBV27 and TRBJ1-5; TRBD1 might be the D (6 bases). CDR3 length: 15 amino acids. Germline CDR1 is MNHEY and CDR2 is SMNVEV (reference sequence). The V gene lost 1 base and the J gene lost 6 bases, with 13 bases spanning the gap. CDR3 region: CASSLLGANSQPQHF. CDR3 coding DNA: TGTGCCAGCAGTTTATTGGGGGCGAATTCTCAGCCCCAGCATTTT.

The CDR3 DNA sequence: TGCGCCAGCAGCTTACAGGGGCGGGAAAAACTGTTTTTT. Amino acid sequence: CASSLQGREKLFF. The chain is built from TRBV4-1 and TRBJ1-4; 7 positions agree with TRBD1. The length of the CDR3 is 13 residues. Per the germline V gene, CDR1 is MGHRA and CDR2 is YSYEKL. The J segment lost 8 bases and the V segment lost 5 bases, leaving 5 bases of the junction unmatched.